Listed below are T cell receptor beta chains from one sample, sequenced in a study of CXCR3-negative and CXCR3-positive naive CD8 T cells. TCRdb re-called the 5' RACE reads, yielding one record per CDR3 amino acid sequence without DNA. Its table lists 45,000 to 60,000 distinct CDR3 sequences. The sequencing input was naive CXCR3- CD8+ T cells from blood. The receptors originated from a human donor in good health. Some clones in this sample may be carry-over from other donors' samples. Both conserved end residues are part of each CDR3.

V gene	J gene	CDR3 protein
TRBV3-1	TRBJ2-6	CASSQGGTSGANVLTF
TRBV29-1	TRBJ2-7	CSISVDRGPWQYF
TRBV7-9	TRBJ2-1	CASSLEVDEQFF
TRBV5-1	TRBJ2-7	CASGFGYSSYEQYF
TRBV5-1	TRBJ1-5	CASSLGQFNQPQHF
TRBV7-6	TRBJ1-1	CASSYEVGTEAFF
TRBV6-5	TRBJ2-5	CASSRTEQETQYF
TRBV29-1	TRBJ2-2	CSVDWGTGELFF
TRBV4-2	TRBJ2-1	CASSQGESYNEQFF
TRBV20-1	TRBJ2-7	CSAKKSLGSYEQYF
TRBV7-9	TRBJ1-2	CASSRSTEGKTYGYTF
TRBV5-1	TRBJ2-1	CASSSGRLNEQFF
TRBV29-1	TRBJ1-2	CSAGPEGFYGYTF
TRBV9	TRBJ2-3	CASSVDGIVTDTQYF
TRBV20-1	TRBJ1-2	CSARVEGRDYGYTF
TRBV7-8	TRBJ2-2	CASSSGGPGGGELFF
TRBV6-4	TRBJ1-5	CASSDTGQGPQHF
TRBV29-1	TRBJ1-3	CSVEFFGGREGNTIYF
TRBV11-2	TRBJ1-1	CASSLDRGRPAFF
TRBV20-1	TRBJ2-7	CSASDLDRNAYEQYF
TRBV4-1	TRBJ1-1	CASSQDPYREDTEAFF
TRBV28	TRBJ2-7	CASSTGQVYSYEQYF